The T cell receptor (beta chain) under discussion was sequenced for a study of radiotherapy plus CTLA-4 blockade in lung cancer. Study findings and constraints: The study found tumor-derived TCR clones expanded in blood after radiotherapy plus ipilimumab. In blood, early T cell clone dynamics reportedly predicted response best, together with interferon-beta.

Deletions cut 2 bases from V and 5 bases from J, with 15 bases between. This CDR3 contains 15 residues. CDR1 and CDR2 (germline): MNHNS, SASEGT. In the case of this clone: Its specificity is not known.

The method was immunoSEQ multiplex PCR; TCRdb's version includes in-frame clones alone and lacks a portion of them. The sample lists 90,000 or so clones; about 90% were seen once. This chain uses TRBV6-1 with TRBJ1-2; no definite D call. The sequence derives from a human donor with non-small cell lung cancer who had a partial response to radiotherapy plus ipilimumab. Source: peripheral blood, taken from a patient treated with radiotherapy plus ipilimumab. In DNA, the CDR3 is TGTGCCAGCAGTGAATTCCCCGGGGTTAATTATGGCTACACCTTC. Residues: CASSEFPGVNYGYTF.